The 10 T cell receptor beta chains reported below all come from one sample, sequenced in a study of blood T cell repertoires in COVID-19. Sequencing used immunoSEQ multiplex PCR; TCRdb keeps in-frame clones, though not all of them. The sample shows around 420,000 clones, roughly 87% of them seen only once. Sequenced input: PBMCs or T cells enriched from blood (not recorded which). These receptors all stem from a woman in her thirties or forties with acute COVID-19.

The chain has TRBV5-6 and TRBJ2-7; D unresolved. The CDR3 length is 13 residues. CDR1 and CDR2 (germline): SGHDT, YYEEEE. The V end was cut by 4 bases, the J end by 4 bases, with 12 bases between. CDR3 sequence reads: CASSPQSRYEQYF. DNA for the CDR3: TGTGCCAGCAGCCCCCAATCGCGATACGAGCAGTACTTC.

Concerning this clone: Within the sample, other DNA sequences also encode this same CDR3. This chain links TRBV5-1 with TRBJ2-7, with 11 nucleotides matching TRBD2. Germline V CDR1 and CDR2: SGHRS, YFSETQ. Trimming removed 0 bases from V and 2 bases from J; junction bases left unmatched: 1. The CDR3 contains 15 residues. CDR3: CASSLVAGGPYEQYF. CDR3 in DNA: TGCGCCAGCAGCTTGGTAGCGGGGGGGCCCTACGAGCAGTACTTC.

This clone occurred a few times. The CDR3 protein is CASSLSGTHYGYTF. Written as DNA, the CDR3 is TGCGCCAGCAGCTTATCCGGGACACATTATGGCTACACCTTC. This chain joins TRBV5-1 and TRBJ1-2; maybe TRBD1 (6 bases). Germline CDR1 SGHRS, CDR2 YFSETQ. The CDR3 has 14 residues. Trimming took 2 bases from V and 5 from J, leaving 13 bases between them.

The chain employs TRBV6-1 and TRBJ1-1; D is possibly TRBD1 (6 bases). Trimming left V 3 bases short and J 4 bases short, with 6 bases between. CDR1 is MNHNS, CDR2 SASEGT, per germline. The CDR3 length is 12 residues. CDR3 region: CASSDRGTEAFF. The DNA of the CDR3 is TGTGCCAGCAGTGACAGGGGCACTGAAGCTTTCTTT.

The CDR3 sequence: CASSRDRDSNQPQHF. The CDR3, as DNA: TGTGCCAGCAGCCGGGACAGGGATAGCAATCAGCCCCAGCATTTT. J is TRBJ1-5 and V is TRBV6-5; 9 bases match TRBD1. Germline assignment: CDR1 MNHEY and CDR2 SVGAGI. This CDR3 is built from 15 residues. J lost 0 bases, V lost 6 bases, and 3 bases had no gene match.

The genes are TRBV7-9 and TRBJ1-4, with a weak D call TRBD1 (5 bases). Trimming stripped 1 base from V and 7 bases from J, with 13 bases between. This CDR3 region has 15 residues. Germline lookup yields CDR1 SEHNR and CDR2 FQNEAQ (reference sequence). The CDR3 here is CASSLVRGLGEKLFF. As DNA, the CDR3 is TGTGCCAGCAGCTTAGTAAGGGGACTAGGTGAAAAACTGTTTTTT.

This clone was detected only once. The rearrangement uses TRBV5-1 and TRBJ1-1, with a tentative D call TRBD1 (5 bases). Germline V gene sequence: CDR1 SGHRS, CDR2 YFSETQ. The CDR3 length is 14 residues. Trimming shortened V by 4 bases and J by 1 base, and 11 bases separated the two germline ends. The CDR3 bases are TGCGCCAGCAGCACCGGGGGATCGAACACTGAAGCTTTCTTT. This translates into CASSTGGSNTEAFF.

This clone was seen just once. The CDR3 bases are TGTGCCACCAGCAGAGGACTGAATCAGCCCCAGCATTTT. Translating it yields CATSRGLNQPQHF. This chain joins TRBV15 and TRBJ1-5; D unclear. From germline, CDR1 is LNHNV and CDR2 YYDKDF (reference sequence). This CDR3 comprises 13 residues. The V gene lost 1 base and the J gene lost 4 bases, with 5 bases spanning the gap.

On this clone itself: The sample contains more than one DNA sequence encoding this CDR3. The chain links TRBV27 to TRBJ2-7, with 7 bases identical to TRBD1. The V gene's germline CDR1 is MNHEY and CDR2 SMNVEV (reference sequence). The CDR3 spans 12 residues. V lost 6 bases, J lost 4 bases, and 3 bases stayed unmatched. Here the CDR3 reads CASSPGGYEQYF. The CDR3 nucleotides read TGTGCCAGCAGCCCAGGGGGATACGAGCAGTACTTC.

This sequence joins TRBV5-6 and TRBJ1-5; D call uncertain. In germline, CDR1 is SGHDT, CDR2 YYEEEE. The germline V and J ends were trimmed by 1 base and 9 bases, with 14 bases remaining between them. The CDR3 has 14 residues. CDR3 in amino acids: CASSLSSLAWPQHF. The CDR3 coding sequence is TGTGCCAGCAGCTTGTCCAGTTTAGCTTGGCCCCAGCATTTT.